This TCR beta chain stems from a study of T cells expressing NK-cell markers. Study-wide context: Researchers got TCR beta repertoires out of sorted CD3+CD56+NKG2C+, CD3+CD56+NKG2C- and CD3+CD56-NKG2C+ T cells. Study-wide results and limits: Among CD8+ T cells from about six donors, dominant NKG2C+ clonotypes accounted for roughly 1.0-7.0%. These same clonotypes (in several donors) also led the CD3+CD56-NKG2C+ fraction.

With respect to this clonotype: Its antigen is unknown.

The germline V gene has CDR1 DFQATT and CDR2 SNEGSKA (reference sequence). The CDR3 is 14 residues long. With UMIs, 5'RACE template switching was used to make TCR beta cDNA. Reanalyzing the 5' RACE reads, TCRdb keeps one entry per CDR3 protein, without DNA. The sample's table shows almost 450,000 distinct CDR3 sequences. The sequence came from a woman aged 18-70 years in good health. V and J are TRBV20-1 and TRBJ2-3; absent DNA, TCRdb's TRBD2 call cannot be checked. The sequencing sample was made of blood T cells: a sorted CD56 or NKG2C T cell subset, CD4+ or CD8+ T cells, or bulk PBMC T cells (not recorded which). CDR3 sequence: CSAPSGGSGDTQYF.